This T cell receptor beta chain was retrieved from a study of beta chain features in type 1 diabetes. Whole-study findings and limits: Type 1 diabetes patients had TCRB CDR3s that were shorter (moderately but significantly so) in all four CD4+ subsets.

Unmatched junction bases numbered 7, after V lost 5 bases and J lost 6 bases. The germline V gene encodes CDR1 SGHAT and CDR2 FQNNGV. This CDR3 spans 14 amino acids. With regard to this clone: Its antigen is currently unknown.

Every bit of the isolated RNA underwent reverse transcription, so sequencing read expressed TCRB transcripts. Profiled with immunoSEQ multiplex PCR; TCRdb holds only in-frame clones, not every one. The repertoire holds around 650,000 clones, with around 11% as singletons. The rearrangement uses TRBV11-2 and TRBJ2-7; 10 positions agree with TRBD1. The source of this sequence is a man in his thirties or forties with type 1 diabetes. Sequencing input: naive CD4+ T cells from blood. The chain's CDR3 is CASSPGTGAGEQYF. CDR3 DNA sequence: TGTGCCAGCAGCCCCGGGACAGGGGCTGGCGAGCAGTACTTC.